This entry concerns a single TCR beta chain. The CDR3 length is 15 residues. V was clipped by 3 bases and J by 1 base, with 13 bases between them. Per the germline V gene, CDR1 is DFQATT and CDR2 is SNEGSKA (reference sequence). This sample is drawn from a study of blood T cell repertoires in COVID-19. The wider study: From T cells, B-cell-depleted T cells, or PBMCs came the material, which was cDNA or gDNA.

Study members were between about 18 and 95 years old and lived in about two dozen US regions. As processed by the authors: Amplification from reference gene primers served as the basis for estimated nucleated cell counts. TCRdb keeps only in-frame clones here, not all; method: immunoSEQ multiplex PCR. V and J calls and clone size are as listed in that table; D and trimming were resolved from the DNA. The table includes 150,000 to 200,000 clones, around 80% detected once. The sequence was obtained from a man aged 45 to 65 who had recovered from COVID-19. Sequenced input: PBMCs or T cells enriched from blood (not recorded which). This chain connects TRBV20-1 to TRBJ1-5, with TRBD1 as a possible D gene (6 bases). The CDR3: CSASNRAISNQPQHF. CDR3 coding DNA: TGCAGTGCTAGTAACAGGGCCATAAGCAATCAGCCCCAGCATTTT.